What follows are 24 T cell receptor beta chains derived from one specimen sequenced in a study of identical twins. One entry per CDR3 protein results from TCRdb running MiXCR on the 5' RACE reads. Among fewer than 550,000 distinct CDR3 sequences listed, roughly 13% were seen once. This sample also belongs to another study, concerning yellow fever vaccine responses in identical twins.

Sequencing input: CD4+ T cells sorted from blood. These TCRs come from a woman aged 18-30 years in good health.

The rearrangement uses TRBV20-1 and TRBJ2-6; no reliable D call. CDR3 length equals 14 residues. Germline loops: CDR1 DFQATT, CDR2 SNEGSKA (reference sequence). With 1 base removed from V and 4 bases from J, the gap between germline ends came to 8 bases. The CDR3 sequence is CSARVGSGANVLTF. The CDR3 region has the DNA TGCAGTGCTAGAGTCGGGTCCGGGGCCAACGTCCTGACTTTC.

This clonotype was detected ten times or more. Its ends do not fully match the called genes, so a read error is possible. V gene TRBV3-1 combines with J gene TRBJ2-2; TRBD1 might be the D (5 bases). CDR1 and CDR2 from the germline V gene are LGHDT and YNNKEL (reference sequence). CDR3 length: 16 amino acids. The CDR3 bases are TGTGCCAGCAGCCAAGGCGCGACAGCGAAGACCGGGGAGCTGTTTTTT. Translating it yields CASSQGATAKTGELFF.

V usage is TRBV14 and J usage is TRBJ2-7; tentatively, D is TRBD2 (6 bases). Germline-derived CDR1 and CDR2 are SGHDN and FVKESK. Trimming shortened V by 0 bases and J by 3 bases, and 12 bases separated the two germline ends. CDR3 length: 15 amino acids. CDR3 nucleotide sequence: TGTGCCAGCAGCCAAGATGGGGGGACCCGCTACGAGCAGTACTTC. This translates into CASSQDGGTRYEQYF.

This clonotype has only a few counts. The CDR3 region is CSVELRAGVREQYF. The CDR3 nucleotides are TGCAGCGTTGAACTCCGAGCGGGGGTCCGCGAGCAGTACTTC. The chain carries TRBV29-1 and TRBJ2-7, with 8 bases identical to TRBD2. V lost 2 bases, J lost 6 bases, and 9 bases stayed unmatched. The V gene's germline CDR1 is SQVTM and CDR2 ANQGSEA. This CDR3 is 14 amino acids long.

The V call is TRBV28, the J call TRBJ1-2; TRBD1 might be the D (5 bases). Germline CDR1 reads MDHEN; CDR2 reads SYDVKM. The CDR3 is 12 residues long. V was cut by 4 bases and J by 7 bases, with 10 bases left in between. The CDR3, as DNA: TGTGCCAGCAGTTACAGGTTCGGTGGCTACACCTTC. It is translated as CASSYRFGGYTF.

The V and J genes are TRBV4-3 and TRBJ2-2; 9 nucleotides line up with TRBD1. This CDR3 has 19 amino acids. Germline V gene sequence: CDR1 LGHNA, CDR2 YSLEER. V was clipped by 4 bases and J by 4 bases; unmatched bases: 16. CDR3 in amino acids: CASSPKAGTGYVSTGELFF. CDR3 in DNA: TGCGCCAGCAGCCCTAAGGCCGGGACAGGGTATGTAAGCACCGGGGAGCTGTTTTTT.

This clonotype was seen only a few times. The rearrangement links TRBV12-3 or TRBV12-4 to TRBJ2-7; 9 nucleotides match TRBD1. Losses at the gene ends were 3 bases for V and 3 bases for J; bases not matched to a gene: 6. This CDR3 is built from 15 residues. CDR3 coding DNA: TGTGCCAGCAGTTTCATAGGACAGGGGATCTACGAGCAGTACTTC. This translates into CASSFIGQGIYEQYF.

The chain carries TRBV6-1 and TRBJ2-1; D is uncertain. V was trimmed by 2 bases and J by 5 bases, leaving 13 bases between them. CDR3 size: 15 residues. Germline CDR1 and CDR2: MNHNS and SASEGT. CDR3 in amino acids: CASSESGFSNNEQFF. In nucleotides, the CDR3 is TGTGCCAGCAGTGAATCAGGTTTTTCTAACAATGAGCAGTTCTTC.

This clonotype has just a few counts. The gene calls are TRBV6-1 and TRBJ2-1; 7 nucleotides align to TRBD2. The CDR3 covers 15 residues. Looked up from germline, CDR1 is MNHNS and CDR2 is SASEGT. J lost 10 bases, V lost 6 bases, and 15 bases had no gene match. The CDR3 nucleotides read TGTGCCAGCAGCCCAGGACTAGTGGGGAACGTGGAGCAGTTCTTC. It is translated as CASSPGLVGNVEQFF.

V is TRBV29-1 and J is TRBJ2-5, with a tentative D call TRBD1 (6 bases). CDR3 length: 13 amino acids. V gave up 5 bases and J gave up 4 bases, with 14 bases separating them. Germline lookup yields CDR1 SQVTM and CDR2 ANQGSEA. CDR3 sequence (DNA): TGCAGCGTTAGACAGGCGTTTGTAGAGACCCAGTACTTC. Its protein product is CSVRQAFVETQYF.

There are many counts of this clonotype. The CDR3 loop reads CASSSGANSYNEQFF. The CDR3 bases are TGTGCCAGCAGTAGCGGGGCGAACTCCTACAATGAGCAGTTCTTC. The gene calls are TRBV9 and TRBJ2-1; 8 bases fit TRBD2. Germline trimming cut 5 bases from V and 0 bases from J; bases unmatched to any gene: 4. Germline values: CDR1 SGDLS, CDR2 YYNGEE. The CDR3 is made up of 15 amino acids. Looking up the rest from reference TRBV9 and TRBJ2-1 gives the full variable domain: DSGVTQTPKHLITATGQRVTLRCSPRSGDLSVYWYQQSLDQGLQFLIQYYNGEERAKGNILERFSAQQFPDLHSELNLSSLELGDSALYFCASSSGANSYNEQFFGPGTRLTVL.

The V and J genes are TRBV7-9 and TRBJ1-5; D remains ambiguous. The CDR3 totals 12 residues. Trimming removed 10 bases from V and 0 bases from J, with 7 bases in between. The germline gives CDR1 SEHNR, CDR2 FQNEAQ (reference sequence). The CDR3 sequence is CATRDSNQPQHF. As DNA, the CDR3 is TGTGCCACGAGGGATAGCAATCAGCCCCAGCATTTT.

This clonotype was seen a few times. The rearrangement uses TRBV5-1 and TRBJ2-1; 10 positions agree with TRBD2. CDR3 length: 16 amino acids. The germline V gene has CDR1 SGHRS and CDR2 YFSETQ. Losses at the gene ends were 4 bases for V and 7 bases for J; bases not matched to a gene: 11. The CDR3 reads CASSPLAGGPANEQFF. In nucleotides, the CDR3 is TGCGCCAGCAGCCCCTTAGCGGGAGGACCAGCAAATGAGCAGTTCTTC.

The chain couples TRBV4-3 to TRBJ2-1; 12 positions agree with TRBD1. The junction had 7 bases not matched to a gene; V was cut back by 1 base and J by 6 bases. The CDR3 consists of 17 residues. From germline, CDR1 is LGHNA and CDR2 YSLEER. This chain's CDR3 is CASSQAPGTGGLNEQFF. The CDR3 DNA follows: TGCGCCAGCAGCCAAGCTCCCGGGACAGGGGGCCTCAATGAGCAGTTCTTC.

This clonotype was detected only a few times. The chain couples TRBV29-1 to TRBJ2-7, with a weak D call TRBD1 (5 bases). Trimming cost V 4 bases and J 2 bases, with 15 bases left between them. CDR1 is SQVTM, CDR2 ANQGSEA, per germline. This CDR3 comprises 14 residues. The CDR3 nucleotides are TGCAGCGTTGCTGGTTTAGGACACCCCTACGAGCAGTACTTC. This translates into CSVAGLGHPYEQYF.

This clonotype was recorded many times. The rearrangement uses TRBV29-1 and TRBJ2-7; perhaps TRBD1 as D (6 bases). Trimming pared 5 bases from V and 0 bases from J, leaving 14 bases between. CDR3 size: 14 residues. The germline V gene has CDR1 SQVTM and CDR2 ANQGSEA. This chain's CDR3 is CSVRQGRSSYEQYF. In nucleotides, the CDR3 is TGCAGCGTTCGTCAGGGGCGAAGCTCCTACGAGCAGTACTTC.

The chain employs TRBV10-3 and TRBJ2-1; D gene ambiguous. The CDR3 is 12 amino acids. The germline CDR1 and CDR2 sequences are ENHRY and SYGVKD. V lost 4 bases and J 8 bases, leaving 9 bases between the germline ends. In DNA, the CDR3 is TGTGCCATCAGTGTCCCCGACGATGAGCAGTTCTTC. It is translated as CAISVPDDEQFF.

Concerning this clonotype: One end of the junction does not line up with germline, which may come from a read error. The chain couples TRBV4-3 to TRBJ2-7; D is ambiguous. The CDR3 covers 14 residues. Germline V gene lookup returns CDR1 LGHNA and CDR2 YSLEER. The CDR3 DNA reads TGCGCCAGCAGCCAAGGGGCAGCCTCCTGCGAGCAGTACTTC. Translated: CASSQGAASCEQYF.

This clonotype was counted only a few times. At one boundary the junction diverges from the germline segment, which might be a read error. The chain employs TRBV7-8 and TRBJ2-1; TRBD1 matches 8 bases. Germline CDR1 is SGHVS and CDR2 is FQNEAQ. The CDR3 is 11 amino acids. CDR3 sequence reads: CASSARDRTLF. Written as DNA, the CDR3 is TGTGCCAGCAGCGCCCGGGACAGGACGCTCTTC.

The V and J genes are TRBV2 and TRBJ2-5, with a weak D call TRBD1 (5 bases). Germline lookup yields CDR1 SNHLY and CDR2 FYNNEI. The CDR3 runs 12 residues. Trimming removed 6 bases from V and 0 bases from J, with 5 bases in between. The DNA for the CDR3 is TGTGCCAGCAGGACAGACCAAGAGACCCAGTACTTC. Protein: CASRTDQETQYF.

The chain recombines TRBV4-1 with TRBJ2-2; D unresolved. The V and J ends lost 0 bases and 3 bases respectively, with 2 bases between them. The V gene's germline CDR1 is MGHRA and CDR2 YSYEKL. CDR3 length equals 13 residues. This CDR3 is CASSQDHTGELFF. The CDR3 DNA is TGCGCCAGCAGCCAAGATCACACCGGGGAGCTGTTTTTT.

This clonotype was found many times. The V gene is TRBV7-9, the J gene TRBJ1-2; no clear D gene. Trimming took 10 bases from V and 3 from J, leaving 12 bases between them. The CDR3 has 12 residues. Germline CDR1 and CDR2: SEHNR and FQNEAQ (reference sequence). For the CDR3, the DNA is TGTGCCACAAACAGCGTAGACTATGGCTACACCTTC. Amino acid sequence: CATNSVDYGYTF.

There are a few counts of this clonotype. V is TRBV5-1 and J is TRBJ2-3; D gene uncertain. Per germline, CDR1 SGHRS and CDR2 YFSETQ. This CDR3 comprises 16 residues. V lost 0 bases and J 1 base, leaving 12 bases between the germline ends. The CDR3: CASSLDPLPGTDTQYF. The DNA for the CDR3 is TGCGCCAGCAGCTTGGATCCTCTTCCCGGCACAGATACGCAGTATTTT.

The chain has TRBV20-1 and TRBJ2-7; 7 bases are shared with TRBD1. Per the germline V gene, CDR1 is DFQATT and CDR2 is SNEGSKA (reference sequence). With 6 bases clipped from V and 2 bases from J, the junction kept 7 bases outside the gene matches. The CDR3 has 13 amino acids. The CDR3 coding sequence is TGCAGTGCCTCCCGGGACAGCACCTACGAGCAGTACTTC. Translating gives CSASRDSTYEQYF.